Listed below are T cell receptor beta chains from one sample, sequenced in a study of T cell changes during pregnancy in multiple sclerosis. TCRdb's copy holds only in-frame clones and misses some; the assay was immunoSEQ multiplex PCR. Of around 51,000 clones in the sample, 93% are singletons; the top ten hold around 2%. Sequenced here: peripheral blood, sampled in the second trimester of pregnancy. All receptors come from a female donor with multiple sclerosis, enrolled in a pregnancy study. CDR3s include the opening cysteine and the closing phenylalanine or tryptophan. The order of the fields is CDR3 length, J gene, V gene, CDR3 protein.

14 | TRBJ2-7 | TRBV27 | CASRGSGSSYEQYF
22 | TRBJ2-1 | TRBV27 | CASSLKGWRQLGSSGFPNEQFF
13 | TRBJ2-7 | TRBV2 | CASRGQGSYEQYF
16 | TRBJ2-2 | TRBV7-3 | CASSSGLAGALGELFF
16 | TRBJ2-2 | TRBV18 | CASSPLLAGNTGELFF
16 | TRBJ2-7 | TRBV7-2 | CASSFGTSGGTYEQYF
14 | TRBJ2-7 | TRBV5-5 | CASSQTGVPYEQYF
14 | TRBJ2-2 | TRBV6-5 | CASGQGGSTGELFF
15 | TRBJ1-1 | TRBV7-2 | CASSPARAVGTEAFF
18 | TRBJ2-1 | TRBV15 | CATSTPPLTSDPYNEQFF
15 | TRBJ2-1 | TRBV7-6 | CASSLGSSGSGEQFF
11 | TRBJ2-7 | TRBV14 | CASSSFYEQYF
13 | TRBJ2-7 | TRBV7-2 | CASSPPQRNEQYF
15 | TRBJ2-7 | TRBV4-2 | CASSQAGGLDYEQHF
15 | TRBJ1-5 | TRBV27 | CASSLDRRGNQPQHF
16 | TRBJ1-4 | TRBV10-3 | CASLKGGEGANEKLFF
15 | TRBJ2-3 | TRBV7-2 | CASSLLGQLTDTQYF
19 | TRBJ2-2 | TRBV5-1 | CASSPPLRREERRAGELFF
14 | TRBJ2-5 | TRBV28 | CASRWDSTRKTQYF
14 | TRBJ1-1 | TRBV7-9 | CASSAGGLDTEAFF
16 | TRBJ2-1 | TRBV7-9 | CASRREGFRGNNEQFF
17 | TRBJ2-2 | TRBV5-6 | CASSSRTVPLGTGELFF
15 | TRBJ2-7 | TRBV5-4 | CASSLSLAGPYEQYF
9 | TRBJ2-1 | TRBV20-1 | CSAAGEGFF
14 | TRBJ2-7 | TRBV13 | CASSLGRVAYEQYF
14 | TRBJ2-7 | TRBV7-3 | CASGPGQGRNEQYF
16 | TRBJ2-1 | TRBV28 | CASSLGLAGGRNEQFF
17 | TRBJ2-1 | TRBV4-3 | CASSREETSGSRNEQFF
15 | TRBJ2-7 | TRBV19 | CASSSGQGLPYEQYF
15 | TRBJ1-1 | TRBV5-1 | CASRPLGGGDTEAFF
15 | TRBJ1-1 | TRBV27 | CASSLSAVMNTEAFF
16 | TRBJ2-1 | TRBV28 | CASSSAGTGAYNEQFF
15 | TRBJ1-4 | TRBV7-9 | CASSIGQGLNEKLFF
13 | TRBJ2-5 | TRBV4-3 | CASSQEWRETQYF
16 | TRBJ1-3 | TRBV4-2 | CASSQAGRDSGNTIYF
14 | TRBJ1-5 | TRBV6-6 | CASSSGTGDRPQHF
14 | TRBJ1-2 | TRBV4-3 | CASSQTALNYGYTF
14 | TRBJ2-7 | TRBV29-1 | CSITRGLAGNEQYF
15 | TRBJ2-7 | TRBV6-5 | CASSYSPSSYREWYF
13 | TRBJ2-7 | TRBV6-6 | CASKGVTSYEQYF
12 | TRBJ2-7 | TRBV27 | CASQGRDYEQYF
17 | TRBJ2-5 | TRBV4-2 | CASSQDPADSYQETQYF
15 | TRBJ2-7 | TRBV7-9 | CASSRPSGEAYEQYF
15 | TRBJ2-7 | TRBV13 | CASSPSRGMVYEQYF
16 | TRBJ2-7 | TRBV7-9 | CASSPQFSGADYEQYF
9 | TRBJ2-7 | TRBV20-1 | CSAEKGEYF
15 | TRBJ1-1 | TRBV25-1 | CASSAKNTGNTEAFF
16 | TRBJ2-3 | TRBV7-3 | CASSLRTSGSTDTQYF
17 | TRBJ2-1 | TRBV7-9 | CASSGTGGNPSYNEQFF
13 | TRBJ2-1 | TRBV7-2 | CASSLGTRNEQFF
15 | TRBJ2-5 | TRBV6-6 | CASSYSAGDQETQYF
15 | TRBJ2-2 | TRBV7-2 | CASSLGGSGTGELFF
16 | TRBJ2-5 | TRBV18 | CASSPLGQGYQETQYF
13 | TRBJ1-5 | TRBV2 | CASVPRENQPQHF